This T cell receptor beta chain was recovered during a study of lymphopenia after photon versus proton radiotherapy. V shed 1 base and J shed 7 bases, with 20 bases lying between them. The CDR3 consists of 15 residues. CDR1 is GTSNPN and CDR2 is SVGIG in the germline V gene (reference sequence). Sequencing was performed with immunoSEQ multiplex PCR; in TCRdb, only in-frame clones are kept and a portion is missing. The sample has some 44,000 clones; about 85% are singletons. The sequence came from a woman in her sixties or seventies with pancreatic cancer. The chain joins TRBV30 to TRBJ2-7; D possibly uses TRBD1 or TRBD2 (6 bases each). The specimen comprised peripheral blood, sampled from a patient treated with proton-based radiotherapy. This CDR3 reads CAWSEGGRFTREQYF. The CDR3 DNA sequence: TGTGCCTGGAGTGAGGGGGGTCGCTTCACGCGTGAGCAGTACTTC.